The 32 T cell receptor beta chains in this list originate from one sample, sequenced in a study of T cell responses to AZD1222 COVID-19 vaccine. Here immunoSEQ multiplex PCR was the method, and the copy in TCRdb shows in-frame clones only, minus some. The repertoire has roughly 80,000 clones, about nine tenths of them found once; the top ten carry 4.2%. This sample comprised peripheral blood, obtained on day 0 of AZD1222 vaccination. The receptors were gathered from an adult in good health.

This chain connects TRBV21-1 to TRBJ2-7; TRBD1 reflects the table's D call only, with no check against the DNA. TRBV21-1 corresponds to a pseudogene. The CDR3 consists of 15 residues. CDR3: CASIAGTGGPYEQYF. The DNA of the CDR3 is TGTGCCAGCATCGCCGGGACAGGGGGACCCTACGAGCAGTACTTC.

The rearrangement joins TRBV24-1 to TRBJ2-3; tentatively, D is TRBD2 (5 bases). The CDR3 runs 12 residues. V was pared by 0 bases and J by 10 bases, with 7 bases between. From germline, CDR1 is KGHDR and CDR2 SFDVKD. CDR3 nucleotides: TGTGCCACCAGTGATTTGGGTAGCGCGCAGTATTTT. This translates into CATSDLGSAQYF.

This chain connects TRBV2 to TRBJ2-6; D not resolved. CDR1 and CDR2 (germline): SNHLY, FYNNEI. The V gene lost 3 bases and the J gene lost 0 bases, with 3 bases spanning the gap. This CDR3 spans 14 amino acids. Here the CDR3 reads CASSDVSGANVLTF. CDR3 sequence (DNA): TGTGCCAGCAGTGATGTCTCTGGGGCCAACGTCCTGACTTTC.

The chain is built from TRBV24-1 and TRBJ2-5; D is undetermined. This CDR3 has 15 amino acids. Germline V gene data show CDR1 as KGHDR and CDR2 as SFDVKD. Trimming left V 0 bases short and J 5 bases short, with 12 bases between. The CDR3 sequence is CATSDLSAGGETQYF. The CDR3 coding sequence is TGTGCCACCAGTGATTTGTCGGCAGGCGGTGAGACCCAGTACTTC.

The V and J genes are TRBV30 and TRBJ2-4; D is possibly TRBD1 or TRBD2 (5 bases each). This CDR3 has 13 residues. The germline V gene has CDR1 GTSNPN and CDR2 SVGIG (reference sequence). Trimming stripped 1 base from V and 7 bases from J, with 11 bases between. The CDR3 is CAWSEGRENIQYF. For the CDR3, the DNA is TGTGCCTGGAGTGAGGGCAGGGAGAACATTCAGTACTTC.

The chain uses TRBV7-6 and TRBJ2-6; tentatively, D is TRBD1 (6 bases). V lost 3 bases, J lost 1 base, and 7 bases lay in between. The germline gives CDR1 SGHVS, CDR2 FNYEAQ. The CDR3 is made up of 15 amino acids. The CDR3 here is CASSFGQSGANVLTF. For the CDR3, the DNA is TGTGCCAGCAGCTTCGGACAGTCTGGGGCCAACGTCCTGACTTTC. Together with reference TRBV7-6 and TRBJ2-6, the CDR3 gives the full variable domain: GAGVSQSPRYKVTKRGQDVALRCDPISGHVSLYWYRQALGQGPEFLTYFNYEAQQDKSGLPNDRFSAERPEGSISTLTIQRTEQRDSAMYRCASSFGQSGANVLTFGAGSRLTVL.

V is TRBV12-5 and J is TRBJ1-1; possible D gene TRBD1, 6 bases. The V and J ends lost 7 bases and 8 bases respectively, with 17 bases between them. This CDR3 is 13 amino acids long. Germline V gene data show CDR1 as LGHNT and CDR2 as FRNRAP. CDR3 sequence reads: CASEWGEGGEAFF. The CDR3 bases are TGTGCTAGTGAGTGGGGGGAAGGGGGAGAAGCTTTCTTT.

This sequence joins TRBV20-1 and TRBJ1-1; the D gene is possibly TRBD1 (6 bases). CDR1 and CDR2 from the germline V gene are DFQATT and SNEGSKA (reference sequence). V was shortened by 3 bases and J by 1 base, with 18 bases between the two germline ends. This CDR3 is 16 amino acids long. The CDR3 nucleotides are TGCAGTGCTAGTGGGGCAGGGGCTGGGGCGAACACTGAAGCTTTCTTT. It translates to CSASGAGAGANTEAFF.

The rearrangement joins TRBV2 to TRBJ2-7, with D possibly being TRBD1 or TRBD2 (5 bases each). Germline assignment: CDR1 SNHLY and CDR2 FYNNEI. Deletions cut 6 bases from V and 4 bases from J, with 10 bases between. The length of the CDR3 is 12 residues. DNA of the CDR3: TGTGCCAGCAGACCGAGGGGTTACGAGCAGTACTTC. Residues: CASRPRGYEQYF.

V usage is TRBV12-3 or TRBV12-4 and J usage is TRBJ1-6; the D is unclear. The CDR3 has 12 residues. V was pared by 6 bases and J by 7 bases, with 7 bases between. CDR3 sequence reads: CASSSMNSPLHF. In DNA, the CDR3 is TGTGCCAGCAGCTCAATGAATTCACCCCTCCACTTT.

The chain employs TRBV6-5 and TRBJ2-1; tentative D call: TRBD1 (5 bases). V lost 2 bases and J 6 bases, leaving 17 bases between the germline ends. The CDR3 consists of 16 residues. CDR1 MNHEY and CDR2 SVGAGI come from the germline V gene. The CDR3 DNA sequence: TGTGCCAGCAGTTACAGTTTGGGCAGGGTGGCCAATGAGCAGTTCTTC. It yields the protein CASSYSLGRVANEQFF.

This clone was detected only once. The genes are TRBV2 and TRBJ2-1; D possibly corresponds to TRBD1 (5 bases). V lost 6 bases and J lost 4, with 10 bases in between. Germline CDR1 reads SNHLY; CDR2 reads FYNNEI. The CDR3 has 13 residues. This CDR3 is CASSPGQYNEQFF. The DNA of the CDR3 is TGTGCCAGCAGCCCCGGACAATACAATGAGCAGTTCTTC.

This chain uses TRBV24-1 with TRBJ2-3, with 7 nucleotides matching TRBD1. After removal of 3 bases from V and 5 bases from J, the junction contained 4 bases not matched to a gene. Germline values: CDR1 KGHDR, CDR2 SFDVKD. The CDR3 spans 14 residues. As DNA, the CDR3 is TGTGCCACCAGTGATCCGGGACAGCGAGATACGCAGTATTTT. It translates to CATSDPGQRDTQYF.

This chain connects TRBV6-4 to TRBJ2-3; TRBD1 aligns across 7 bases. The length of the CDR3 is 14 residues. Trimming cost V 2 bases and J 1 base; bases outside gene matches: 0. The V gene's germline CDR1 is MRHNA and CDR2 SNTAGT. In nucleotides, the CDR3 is TGTGCCAGCAGTGACGGGACAGGCACAGATACGCAGTATTTT. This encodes CASSDGTGTDTQYF.

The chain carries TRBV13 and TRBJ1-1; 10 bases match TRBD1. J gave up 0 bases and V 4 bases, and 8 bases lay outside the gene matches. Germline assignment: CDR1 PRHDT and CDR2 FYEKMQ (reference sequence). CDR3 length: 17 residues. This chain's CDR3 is CASSSGQGRGMNTEAFF. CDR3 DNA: TGTGCCAGCAGCTCGGGACAGGGGCGAGGTATGAACACTGAAGCTTTCTTT.

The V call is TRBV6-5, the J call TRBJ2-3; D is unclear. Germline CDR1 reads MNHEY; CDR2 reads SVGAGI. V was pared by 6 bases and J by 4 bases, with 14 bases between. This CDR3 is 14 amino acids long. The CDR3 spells CASRPAGGADTQYF. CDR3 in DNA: TGTGCCAGCAGGCCTGCAGGCGGAGCAGATACGCAGTATTTT.

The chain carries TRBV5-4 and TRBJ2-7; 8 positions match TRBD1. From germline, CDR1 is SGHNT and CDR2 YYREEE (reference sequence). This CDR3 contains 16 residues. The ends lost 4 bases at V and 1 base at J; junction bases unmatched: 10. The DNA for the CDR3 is TGTGCCAGCAGCCGGGGTTTCGGACAGGGTTCCTACGAGCAGTACTTC. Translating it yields CASSRGFGQGSYEQYF.

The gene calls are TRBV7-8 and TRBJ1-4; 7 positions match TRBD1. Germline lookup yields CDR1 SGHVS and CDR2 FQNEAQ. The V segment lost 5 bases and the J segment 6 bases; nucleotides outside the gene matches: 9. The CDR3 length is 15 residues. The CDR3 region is CASSPGGQADEKLFF. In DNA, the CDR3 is TGTGCCAGCAGCCCAGGGGGGCAGGCCGATGAAAAACTGTTTTTT.

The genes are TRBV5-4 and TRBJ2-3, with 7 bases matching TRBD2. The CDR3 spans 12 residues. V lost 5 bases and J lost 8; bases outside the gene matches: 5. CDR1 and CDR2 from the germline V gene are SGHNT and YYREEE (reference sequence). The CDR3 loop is CASRPPGGTQYF. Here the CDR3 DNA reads TGTGCCAGCAGGCCTCCGGGGGGTACGCAGTATTTT. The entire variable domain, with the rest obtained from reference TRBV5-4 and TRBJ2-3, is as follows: ETGVTQSPTHLIKTRGQQVTLRCSSQSGHNTVSWYQQALGQGPQFIFQYYREEENGRGNFPPRFSGLQFPNYSSELNVNALELDDSALYLCASRPPGGTQYFGPGTRLTVL.

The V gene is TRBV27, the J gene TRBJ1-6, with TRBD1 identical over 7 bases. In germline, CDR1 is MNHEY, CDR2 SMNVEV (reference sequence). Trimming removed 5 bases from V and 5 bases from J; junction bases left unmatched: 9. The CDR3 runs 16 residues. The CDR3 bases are TGTGCCAGCAGTCCCGATCTCAGGGGGGATAATTCACCCCTCCACTTT. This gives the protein CASSPDLRGDNSPLHF.

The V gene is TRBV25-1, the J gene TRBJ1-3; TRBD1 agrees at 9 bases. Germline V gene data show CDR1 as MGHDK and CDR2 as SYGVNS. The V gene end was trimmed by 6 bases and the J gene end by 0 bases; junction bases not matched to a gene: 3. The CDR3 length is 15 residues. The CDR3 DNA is TGTGCCAGCAGAGTGGGACAGGGCTCTGGAAACACCATATATTTT. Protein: CASRVGQGSGNTIYF.

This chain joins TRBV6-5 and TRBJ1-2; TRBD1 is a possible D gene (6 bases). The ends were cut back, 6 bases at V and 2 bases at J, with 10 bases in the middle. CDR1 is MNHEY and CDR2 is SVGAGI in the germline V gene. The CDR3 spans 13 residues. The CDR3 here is CASRQDRNYGYTF. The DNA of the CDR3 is TGTGCCAGCAGACAAGACAGGAACTATGGCTACACCTTC.

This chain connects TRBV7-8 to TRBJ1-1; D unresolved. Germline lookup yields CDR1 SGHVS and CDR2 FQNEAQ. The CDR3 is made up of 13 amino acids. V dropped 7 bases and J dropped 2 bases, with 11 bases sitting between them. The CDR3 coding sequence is TGTGCCAGCACCCGGGTTGGAAACACTGAAGCTTTCTTT. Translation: CASTRVGNTEAFF.

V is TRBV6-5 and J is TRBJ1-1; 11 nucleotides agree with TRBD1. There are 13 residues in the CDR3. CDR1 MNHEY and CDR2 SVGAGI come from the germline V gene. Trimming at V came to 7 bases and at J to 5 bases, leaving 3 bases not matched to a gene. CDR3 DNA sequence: TGTGCCAGCACGGGACAGGGGGGGACTGAAGCTTTCTTT. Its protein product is CASTGQGGTEAFF.

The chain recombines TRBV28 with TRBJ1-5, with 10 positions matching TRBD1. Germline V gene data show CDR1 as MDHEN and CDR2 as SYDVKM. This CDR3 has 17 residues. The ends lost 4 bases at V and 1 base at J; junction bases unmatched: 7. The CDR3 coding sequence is TGTGCCAGCAGTTCTAGACAGGGGGCTGGGAGCAATCAGCCCCAGCATTTT. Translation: CASSSRQGAGSNQPQHF.

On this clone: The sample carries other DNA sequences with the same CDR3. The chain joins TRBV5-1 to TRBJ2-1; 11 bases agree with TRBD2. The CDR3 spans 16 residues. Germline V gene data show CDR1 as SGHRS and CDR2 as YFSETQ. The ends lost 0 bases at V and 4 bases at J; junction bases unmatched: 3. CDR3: CASSLGGTSGYNEQFF. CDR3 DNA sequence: TGCGCCAGCAGCTTGGGAGGGACTAGCGGATACAATGAGCAGTTCTTC.

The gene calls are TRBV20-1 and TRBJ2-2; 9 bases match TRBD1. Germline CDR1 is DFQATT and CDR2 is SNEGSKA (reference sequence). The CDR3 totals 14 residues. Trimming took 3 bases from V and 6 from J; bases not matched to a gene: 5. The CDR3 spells CSASGTGYPGELFF. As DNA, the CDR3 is TGCAGTGCTAGTGGGACAGGGTATCCCGGGGAGCTGTTTTTT.

CDR3 DNA: TGTGCCTGGGCCGGGACAGGGGCATCGGGAAACACCATATATTTT. Its protein is CAWAGTGASGNTIYF. V is TRBV30 and J is TRBJ1-3; TRBD1 aligns across 10 bases. Trimming cost V 5 bases and J 4 bases; bases outside gene matches: 8. Germline V gene lookup returns CDR1 GTSNPN and CDR2 SVGIG (reference sequence). The CDR3 spans 15 residues. The whole variable domain, remainder taken from reference TRBV30 and TRBJ1-3, is SQTIHQWPATLVQPVGSPLSLECTVEGTSNPNLYWYRQAAGRGLQLLFYSVGIGQISSEVPQNLSASRPQDRQFILSSKKLLLSDSGFYLCAWAGTGASGNTIYFGEGSWLTVV.

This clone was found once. This CDR3 reads CASSFRGVTEAFF. DNA of the CDR3: TGTGCCAGCAGCTTCCGTGGAGTAACTGAAGCTTTCTTT. The V call is TRBV7-2, the J call TRBJ1-1; D remains ambiguous. Trimming left V 3 bases short and J 5 bases short, with 10 bases between. The CDR3 spans 13 residues. Germline CDR1 and CDR2: SGHTA and FQGNSA. Together with reference TRBV7-2 and TRBJ1-1, the CDR3 gives the full variable domain: GAGVSQSPSNKVTEKGKDVELRCDPISGHTALYWYRQSLGQGLEFLIYFQGNSAPDKSGLPSDRFSAERTGGSVSTLTIQRTQQEDSAVYLCASSFRGVTEAFFGQGTRLTVV.

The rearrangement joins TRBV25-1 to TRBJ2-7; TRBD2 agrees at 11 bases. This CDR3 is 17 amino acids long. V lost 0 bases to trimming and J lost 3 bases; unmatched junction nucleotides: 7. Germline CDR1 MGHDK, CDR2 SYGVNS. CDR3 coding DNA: TGTGCCAGCAGTGAATATTCTTCGACTAGCGGGAACTACGAGCAGTACTTC. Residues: CASSEYSSTSGNYEQYF.

The CDR3 sequence is CASSLDLVGQGIYEQFF. The CDR3 nucleotides read TGTGCCAGCAGCTTAGATCTAGTGGGACAGGGTATCTATGAGCAGTTCTTC. The V gene is TRBV11-3, the J gene TRBJ2-1; TRBD1 matches 9 bases. Trimming at V came to 0 bases and at J to 8 bases, leaving 11 bases not matched to a gene. Per germline, CDR1 SGHNT and CDR2 YENEEA. The CDR3 is made up of 17 amino acids.

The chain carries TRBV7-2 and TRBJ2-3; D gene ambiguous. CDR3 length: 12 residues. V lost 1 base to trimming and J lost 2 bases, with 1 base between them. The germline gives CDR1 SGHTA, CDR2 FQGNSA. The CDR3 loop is CASSLDTDTQYF. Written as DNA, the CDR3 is TGTGCCAGCAGCTTAGACACAGATACGCAGTATTTT.